This entry describes one T cell receptor (beta chain). Its antigen is currently unknown. Germline CDR1 and CDR2: SQVTM and ANQGSEA. Between the trimmed V and J ends, which lost 6 bases and 4 bases, there was a span of 13 bases. This CDR3 region has 13 residues. The sample originates from a study of shared clonotypes between healthy human individuals. Sequenced by immunoSEQ multiplex PCR; TCRdb stores in-frame clones only, minus some. The sample shows roughly 2.5 million clones, approximately 94% of them seen only once. Donors were healthy HIV-negative adults without recently reported acute infections or vaccinations. Each donor was a Caucasian adult residing in Nashville, Tennessee. General study points: As a rule, naive subsets had a larger estimated richness than memory subsets.

Material for sequencing was naive CD4+ T cells sorted from blood. The subset is: CD45RA+ positively selected. The TCR comes from a man aged 18 to 29 in good health. The rearrangement links TRBV29-1 to TRBJ1-5; the D gene is possibly TRBD1 (6 bases). DNA for the CDR3: TGCAGCGTGGCCGGGACATTAAATCAGCCCCAGCATTTT. Its protein is CSVAGTLNQPQHF.